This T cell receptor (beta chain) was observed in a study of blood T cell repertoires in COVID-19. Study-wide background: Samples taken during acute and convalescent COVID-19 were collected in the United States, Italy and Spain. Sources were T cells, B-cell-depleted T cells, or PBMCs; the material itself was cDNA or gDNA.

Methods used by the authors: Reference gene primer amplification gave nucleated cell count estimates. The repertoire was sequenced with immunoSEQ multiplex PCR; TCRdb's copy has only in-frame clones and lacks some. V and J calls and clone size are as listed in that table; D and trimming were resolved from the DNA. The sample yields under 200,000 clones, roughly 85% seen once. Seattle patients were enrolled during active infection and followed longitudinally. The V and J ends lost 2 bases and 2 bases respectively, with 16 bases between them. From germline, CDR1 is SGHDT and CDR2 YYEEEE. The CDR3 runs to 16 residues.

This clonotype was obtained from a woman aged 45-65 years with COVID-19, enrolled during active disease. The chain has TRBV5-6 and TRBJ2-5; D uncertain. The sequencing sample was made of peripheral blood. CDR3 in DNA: TGTGCCAGCAGCTTAGGTGTTAGCCGTCTTCAAGAGACCCAGTACTTC. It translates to CASSLGVSRLQETQYF.